This is a list of T cell receptor beta chains from one sample in a study of PD-1 blockade in classical Hodgkin lymphoma. Libraries were prepared by immunoSEQ multiplex PCR; TCRdb keeps only in-frame clonotypes and omits some of them. The sample carries 55,000 to 80,000 clones, 88% recorded once. Sequences were derived from peripheral blood mononuclear cells (PBMCs), sampled at baseline. These receptors originate from a human donor with classical Hodgkin lymphoma. CDR3s include the opening cysteine and the closing phenylalanine or tryptophan. D genes are given only for firm matches. Size is stated for part of the rows, as once, few or many counts, or as a class when the clone is expanded.

v_gene	j_gene	d_gene	abundance	CDR3nt	CDR3aa
TRBV5-6	TRBJ1-3	.	.	TGTGCCAGCAGCTTGGAGGCCGGGACACGACCTGGAAACACCATATATTTT	CASSLEAGTRPGNTIYF
TRBV4-2	TRBJ2-2	.	.	TGTGCCAGCAGCCCAACGTTTAAACCCAACACCGGGGAGCTGTTTTTT	CASSPTFKPNTGELFF
TRBV4-3	TRBJ2-1	.	medium-sized	TGCGCCAGCAGCCAAGATTCCGGGATTAATGAGCAGTTCTTC	CASSQDSGINEQFF
TRBV25-1	TRBJ2-2	.	.	TGTGCCAGCAGTCACGCGAACACCGGGGAGCTGTTTTTT	CASSHANTGELFF
TRBV14	TRBJ2-1	TRBD1	.	TGTGCCAGCAGCCGCTTTAGGGACAGAGAAATTGAGCAGTTCTTC	CASSRFRDREIEQFF
TRBV19	TRBJ1-5	.	.	TGTGCCAGTAGTATGTTGGGGTCGTTGGGGAATCAGCCCCAGCATTTT	CASSMLGSLGNQPQHF
TRBV11-2	TRBJ2-7	.	.	TGTGCCAGCAGCTTAGATTTAGGGGCCTACGAGCAGTACTTC	CASSLDLGAYEQYF
TRBV12-5	TRBJ1-5	TRBD1	few	TGTGCTAGTGGTTTGTTCCGTGGGACAGGGAATCAGCCCCAGCATTTT	CASGLFRGTGNQPQHF
TRBV10-3	TRBJ1-1	TRBD1	.	TGTGCCATCACCGAGACAGGGGAAGCTTTCTTT	CAITETGEAFF
TRBV27	TRBJ1-6	TRBD1	.	TGTGCCAGCAGTTACGACAGGGCGTCTGTAACCCCCCTCCACTTT	CASSYDRASVTPLHF
TRBV23-1	TRBJ1-4	TRBD1	few	TGCGCCAGCAGTCGACAATTCGACAGGGGAATACTGTTTTTT	CASSRQFDRGILFF
TRBV29-1	TRBJ2-1	.	.	TGCAGCGTTGAAGAATACGGTGAGCAGTTCTTC	CSVEEYGEQFF
TRBV7-9	TRBJ1-3	.	.	TGTGCCAGCAGCCCAGGGGCAGGGCTACTCTCTGGAAACACCATATATTTT	CASSPGAGLLSGNTIYF
TRBV27	TRBJ2-7	.	.	TGTGCCAGCAGTTCAGCAGGGACCTACGAGCAGTACTTC	CASSSAGTYEQYF
TRBV7-3	TRBJ2-2	TRBD2	.	TGTGCCAGCAGCTTATGGTTAGCGGGGAGCACCGGGGAGCTGTTTTTT	CASSLWLAGSTGELFF
TRBV5-1	TRBJ2-1	TRBD1	.	TGCGCCAGCAGCCCCGGACAGGGGGCGGGCGATGAGCAGTTCTTC	CASSPGQGAGDEQFF
TRBV28	TRBJ1-2	.	.	TGTGCCAGCACAGGCATAGGCTGGAGGGAATCGTATGGCTACACCTTC	CASTGIGWRESYGYTF
TRBV9	TRBJ1-1	.	.	TGTGCCAGCAGCGCGGACTCAGGAAACACTGAAGCTTTCTTT	CASSADSGNTEAFF
TRBV6-6	TRBJ2-7	.	once	TGTGCCAGCAGTTACCTGGATGGTAGCTCCTACGAGCAGTACTTC	CASSYLDGSSYEQYF
TRBV7-3	TRBJ2-3	TRBD1	.	TGTGCCAGCAGCTCAACAGGGGAATACACAGATACGCAGTATTTT	CASSSTGEYTDTQYF
TRBV7-8	TRBJ1-2	.	.	TGTGCCAGCAGCTTATTCCCCCCTCCGGGACCTAGTGGCTACACCTTC	CASSLFPPPGPSGYTF
TRBV5-6	TRBJ1-2	.	.	TGTGCCAGCAGCCTGACCTATGGCTACACCTTC	CASSLTYGYTF
TRBV9	TRBJ2-1	TRBD2	.	TGTGCCAGCAGCGTAGGTCTAGCGGGGGAGGAGCAGTTCTTC	CASSVGLAGEEQFF
TRBV19	TRBJ2-1	.	once	TGTGCCAGTAGCCGACGGAGGACCTCCTACAATGAGCAGTTCTTC	CASSRRRTSYNEQFF
TRBV7-9	TRBJ1-1	.	.	TGTGCCAGCAGCTTAGGGTCCTCTGAAGCTTTCTTT	CASSLGSSEAFF
TRBV7-2	TRBJ1-5	.	.	TGTGCCAGCAGCTTAGCCGGGATGAGCAATCAGCCCCAGCATTTT	CASSLAGMSNQPQHF
TRBV9	TRBJ1-2	TRBD1	.	TGTGCCAGCAGCCCGGAAATTGGACAGGGGAACTATGGCTACACCTTC	CASSPEIGQGNYGYTF
TRBV19	TRBJ2-1	.	.	TGTGCCAGTAGTTTGGGGGTGAGGTCCTACAATGAGCAGTTCTTC	CASSLGVRSYNEQFF
TRBV11-2	TRBJ2-1	.	.	TGTGCCAGCAGCTTACTTTGGACTGGGCCACACAATGAGCAGTTCTTC	CASSLLWTGPHNEQFF
TRBV2	TRBJ2-7	TRBD1	.	TGTGGAGCTCTAAGGACAGGGTCGAACGAGCAGTACTTC	CGALRTGSNEQYF
TRBV27	TRBJ2-5	.	.	TGTGCCAGCAGTTTGTGGCAGGGAACGACGGGGACCCAGTACTTC	CASSLWQGTTGTQYF
TRBV18	TRBJ2-7	.	.	TGTGCCAGCTCACCCCCCGGGCGGAGCTCCTACGAGCAGTACTTC	CASSPPGRSSYEQYF
TRBV5-6	TRBJ1-2	.	few	TGTGCCAGCAGCCTAGGTTTAGGTGGCTACACCTTC	CASSLGLGGYTF
TRBV5-6	TRBJ1-3	.	.	TGTGCCAGCAGCTGGAGGGGTTTAGGAGGAAACACCATATATTTT	CASSWRGLGGNTIYF
TRBV7-2	TRBJ2-7	.	once	TGTGCCAGCAGGTCTCCCGATGACTACGAGCAGTACTTC	CASRSPDDYEQYF
TRBV25-1	TRBJ2-7	.	.	TGTGCCACCAGTCAGTCTTTCGGTGTATCCTACGAGCAGTACTTC	CATSQSFGVSYEQYF